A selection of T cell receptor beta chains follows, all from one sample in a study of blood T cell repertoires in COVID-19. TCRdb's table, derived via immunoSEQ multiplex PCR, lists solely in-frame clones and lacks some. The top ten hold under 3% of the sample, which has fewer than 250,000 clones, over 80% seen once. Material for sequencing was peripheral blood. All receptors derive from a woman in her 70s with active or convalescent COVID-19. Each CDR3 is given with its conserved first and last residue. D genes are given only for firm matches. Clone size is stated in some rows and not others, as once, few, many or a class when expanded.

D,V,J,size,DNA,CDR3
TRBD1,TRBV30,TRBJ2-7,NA,TGTGCCTGGAGGATGGCCGGGACAGGGGGCGAAAAGCAGTACTTC,CAWRMAGTGGEKQYF
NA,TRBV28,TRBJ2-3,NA,TGTGCCAGCAGTCTACCACAGGGTGCGGATACGCAGTATTTT,CASSLPQGADTQYF
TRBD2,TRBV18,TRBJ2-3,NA,TGTGCCAGCTCACCAGTCCGGGAGGCGGATACGCAGTATTTT,CASSPVREADTQYF
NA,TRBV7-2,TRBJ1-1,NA,TGTGCCAGCAGCTTTATTGCAGGCGCGAACACTGAAGCTTTCTTT,CASSFIAGANTEAFF
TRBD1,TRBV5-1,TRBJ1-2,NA,TGCGCCAGCAGCTTGGCCCCAGGGGGATTTTCTGGCTACACCTTC,CASSLAPGGFSGYTF
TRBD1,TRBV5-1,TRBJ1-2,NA,TGCGCCAGCAGCTTGCCGGGACAGAACTATGGCTACACCTTC,CASSLPGQNYGYTF
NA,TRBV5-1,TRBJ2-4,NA,TGCGCCAGCGGAGAAGAGAGGGGGAACATTCAGTACTTC,CASGEERGNIQYF
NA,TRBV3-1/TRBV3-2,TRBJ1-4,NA,TGTGCCAGCAGCCCGAGCCCTGGGAGTGGAGAAAAACTGTTTTTT,CASSPSPGSGEKLFF
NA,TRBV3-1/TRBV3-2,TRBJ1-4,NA,TGTGCCAGCAGCGCCTCAGGGGCTTCTGGTGAAAAACTGTTTTTT,CASSASGASGEKLFF
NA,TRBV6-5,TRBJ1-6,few,TGTGCCAGCAGTCATCGGGTTCCCAATTCACCCCTCCACTTT,CASSHRVPNSPLHF
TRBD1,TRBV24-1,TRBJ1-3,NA,TGTGCCACCAGTCAGCCCGGGACAGGGGTACCCCGCTACTCTGGAAACACCATATATTTT,CATSQPGTGVPRYSGNTIYF
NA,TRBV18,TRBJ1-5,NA,TGTGCCAGCTCACCACCAGGGGATTTACATCAGCCCCAGCATTTT,CASSPPGDLHQPQHF
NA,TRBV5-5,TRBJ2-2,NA,TGTGCCAGCAGCTTGTATCAGAAGACCGGGGAGCTGTTTTTT,CASSLYQKTGELFF
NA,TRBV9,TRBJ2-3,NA,TGTGCCAGCAGCGGGAGACGACGCAGTACCAATCTAATAAACACAGATACGCAGTATTTT,CASSGRRRSTNLINTDTQYF
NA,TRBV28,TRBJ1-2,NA,TGTGCCAGCAGTTCCTGGGGGGGGACTAACTATGGCTACACCTTC,CASSSWGGTNYGYTF
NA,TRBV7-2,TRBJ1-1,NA,TGTGCCAGCAGCTTCGGACAGATGAACACTGAAGCTTTCTTT,CASSFGQMNTEAFF
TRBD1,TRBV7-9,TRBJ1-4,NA,TGTGCCAGCAGCTTCGGACAGGTTTATGAAAAACTGTTTTTT,CASSFGQVYEKLFF
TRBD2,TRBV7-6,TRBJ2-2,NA,TGTGCCAGCAGCTTCTTAGCGGGAGAGGTCACCGGGGAGCTGTTTTTT,CASSFLAGEVTGELFF
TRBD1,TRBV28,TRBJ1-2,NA,TGTGCCAGCAGTTTAGGACAGGGGTTGGACTATGGCTACACCTTC,CASSLGQGLDYGYTF
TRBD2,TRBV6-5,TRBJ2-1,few,TGTGCCAGCAGCACTAGCGGGGGGGCCTGGAATGAGCAGTTCTTC,CASSTSGGAWNEQFF
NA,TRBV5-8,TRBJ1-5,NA,TGTGCCAGCAGCTTTCCCGGAGTCCAGCATTTT,CASSFPGVQHF
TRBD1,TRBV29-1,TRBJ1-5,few,TGCAGCGTTCGGACAGGGGGTACAGATAGCAATCAGCCCCAGCATTTT,CSVRTGGTDSNQPQHF
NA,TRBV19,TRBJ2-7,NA,TGTGCCAGTAGTCCGCGGGACGGTTCCTACGAGCAGTACTTC,CASSPRDGSYEQYF
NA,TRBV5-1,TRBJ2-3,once,TGCGCCAGCAGCTTGGCCCGACTGGGAGATACGCAGTATTTT,CASSLARLGDTQYF
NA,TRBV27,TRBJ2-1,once,TGTGCCAGCAGTTCCCTCTTCTCTGATGAGCAGTTCTTC,CASSSLFSDEQFF
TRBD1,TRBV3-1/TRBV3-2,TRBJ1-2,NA,TGTGCCAGCAGCCAAGATATGGGACAGGGGGGGTTTGGCTATGGCTACACCTTC,CASSQDMGQGGFGYGYTF
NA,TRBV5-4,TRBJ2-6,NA,TGTGCCAGCAGCTTGGGCAGGGGAACCTCTGGGGCCAACGTCCTGACTTTC,CASSLGRGTSGANVLTF
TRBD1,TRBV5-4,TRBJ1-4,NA,TGTGCCAGCAGCTCGGGACAGGACCCTGAAAAACTGTTTTTT,CASSSGQDPEKLFF
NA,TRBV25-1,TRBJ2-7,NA,TGTGCCACCTCCCAGGGCCTCTACGAGCAGTACTTC,CATSQGLYEQYF
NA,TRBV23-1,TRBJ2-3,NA,TGCGCCAGCAGTCAATCTAACTCTTACAGGGCCCTCACAGATACGCAGTATTTT,CASSQSNSYRALTDTQYF
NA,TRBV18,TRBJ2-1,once,TGTGCCAGCTCACCAGGCAGGCAGGGAAGTAATGAGCAGTTCTTC,CASSPGRQGSNEQFF
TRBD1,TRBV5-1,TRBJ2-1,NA,TGCGCCAGCAGCTTGGAACAGGGGGCGGCGTATGAGCAGTTCTTC,CASSLEQGAAYEQFF
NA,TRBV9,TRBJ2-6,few,TGTGCCAGCAGCTCTGACAGATCCTCTGGGGCCAACGTCCTGACTTTC,CASSSDRSSGANVLTF
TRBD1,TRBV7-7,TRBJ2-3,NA,TGTGCTAGCAGCCCTCATGGACAGGGGGGGAGCACAGATACGCAGTATTTT,CASSPHGQGGSTDTQYF
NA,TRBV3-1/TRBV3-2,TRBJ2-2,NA,TGTGCCAGCAGCCAAGAATCGCTAGCCGCCACCGGGGAGCTGTTTTTT,CASSQESLAATGELFF
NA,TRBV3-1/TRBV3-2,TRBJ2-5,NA,TGTGCCAGCAGCCAAAGTTTTCGTGGGGGGGCCGGAGAGACCCAGTACTTC,CASSQSFRGGAGETQYF